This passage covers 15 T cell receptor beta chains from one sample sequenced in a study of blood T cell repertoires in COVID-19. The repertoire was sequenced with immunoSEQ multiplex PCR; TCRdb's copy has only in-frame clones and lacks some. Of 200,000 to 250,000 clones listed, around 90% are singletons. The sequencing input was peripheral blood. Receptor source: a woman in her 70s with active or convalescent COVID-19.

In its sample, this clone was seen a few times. Written as DNA, the CDR3 is TGTGCCAGCAGCACTGGGACTAGCGGTTCAGATACGCAGTATTTT. As protein: CASSTGTSGSDTQYF. The V call is TRBV11-3, the J call TRBJ2-3; 11 bases map to TRBD2. The V gene's germline CDR1 is SGHNT and CDR2 YENEEA. This CDR3 contains 15 residues. The ends lost 5 bases at V and 4 bases at J; junction bases unmatched: 5.

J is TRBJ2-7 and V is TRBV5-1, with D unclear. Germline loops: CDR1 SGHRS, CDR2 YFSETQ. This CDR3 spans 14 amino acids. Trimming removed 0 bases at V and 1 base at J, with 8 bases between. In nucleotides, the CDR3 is TGCGCCAGCAGCTTGGTGGCAGGATCCTACGAGCAGTACTTC. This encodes CASSLVAGSYEQYF.

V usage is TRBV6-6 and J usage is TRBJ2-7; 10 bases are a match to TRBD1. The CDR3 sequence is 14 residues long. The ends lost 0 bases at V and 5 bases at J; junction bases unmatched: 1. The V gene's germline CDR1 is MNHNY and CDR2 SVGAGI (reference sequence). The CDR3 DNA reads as TGTGCCAGCAGTTACTCGGGACAGGGGAACGAGCAGTACTTC. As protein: CASSYSGQGNEQYF.

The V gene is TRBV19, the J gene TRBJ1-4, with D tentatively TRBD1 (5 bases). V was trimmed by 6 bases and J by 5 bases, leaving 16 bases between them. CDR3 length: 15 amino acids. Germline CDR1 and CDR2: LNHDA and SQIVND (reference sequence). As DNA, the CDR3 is TGTGCCAGTAGCCCGTGGCGGCAGGGAAATGAAAAACTGTTTTTT. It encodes CASSPWRQGNEKLFF.

In nucleotides, the CDR3 is TGCGCCAGCAGCTCGCCCGACGGGACCAGACACCGGGGGGCAGATACGCAGTATTTT. Residues: CASSSPDGTRHRGADTQYF. The chain uses TRBV5-1 and TRBJ2-3, with 7 bases matching TRBD2. J lost 4 bases, V lost 3 bases, and 20 bases had no gene match. The CDR3 spans 19 residues. Per the germline V gene, CDR1 is SGHRS and CDR2 is YFSETQ.

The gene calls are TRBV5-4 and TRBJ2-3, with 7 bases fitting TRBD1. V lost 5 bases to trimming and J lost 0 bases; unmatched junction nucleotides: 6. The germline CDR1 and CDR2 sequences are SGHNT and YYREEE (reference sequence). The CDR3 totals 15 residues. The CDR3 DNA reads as TGTGCCAGCAGACCCCGGGACAGAAGCACAGATACGCAGTATTTT. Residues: CASRPRDRSTDTQYF. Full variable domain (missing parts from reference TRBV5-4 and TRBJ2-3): ETGVTQSPTHLIKTRGQQVTLRCSSQSGHNTVSWYQQALGQGPQFIFQYYREEENGRGNFPPRFSGLQFPNYSSELNVNALELDDSALYLCASRPRDRSTDTQYFGPGTRLTVL.

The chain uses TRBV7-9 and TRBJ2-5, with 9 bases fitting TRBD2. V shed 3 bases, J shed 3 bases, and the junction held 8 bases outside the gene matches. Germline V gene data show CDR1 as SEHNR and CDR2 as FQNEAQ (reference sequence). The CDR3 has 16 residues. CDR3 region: CASSLIRRGGKETQYF. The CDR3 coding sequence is TGTGCCAGCAGCTTGATCAGGCGGGGGGGAAAAGAGACCCAGTACTTC.

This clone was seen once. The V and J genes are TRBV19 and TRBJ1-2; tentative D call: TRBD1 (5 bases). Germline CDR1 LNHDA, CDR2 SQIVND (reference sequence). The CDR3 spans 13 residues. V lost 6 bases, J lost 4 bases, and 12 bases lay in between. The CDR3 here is CASSKPGGYGYTF. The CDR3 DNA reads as TGTGCCAGTAGCAAACCGGGGGGCTATGGCTACACCTTC.

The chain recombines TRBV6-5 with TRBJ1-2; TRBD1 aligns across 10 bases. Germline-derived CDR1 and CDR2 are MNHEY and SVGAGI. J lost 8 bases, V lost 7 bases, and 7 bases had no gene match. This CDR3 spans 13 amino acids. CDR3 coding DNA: TGTGCCAGCACAAGACAGGGGGCTCACGGCTACACCTTC. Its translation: CASTRQGAHGYTF.

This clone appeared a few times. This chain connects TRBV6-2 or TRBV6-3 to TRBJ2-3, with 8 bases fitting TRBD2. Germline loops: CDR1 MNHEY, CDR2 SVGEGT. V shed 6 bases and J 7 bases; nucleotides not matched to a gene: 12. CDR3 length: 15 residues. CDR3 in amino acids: CASSVDGGAWNTQYF. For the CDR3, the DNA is TGTGCCAGCAGCGTGGACGGGGGGGCATGGAATACGCAGTATTTT.

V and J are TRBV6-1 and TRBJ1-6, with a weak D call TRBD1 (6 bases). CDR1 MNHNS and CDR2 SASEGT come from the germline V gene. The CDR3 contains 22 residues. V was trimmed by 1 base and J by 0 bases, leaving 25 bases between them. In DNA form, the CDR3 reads TGTGCCAGCAGTGAAGACTTGGGGGCCCGAGCTCGCTTAAGCTCCTATAATTCACCCCTCCACTTT. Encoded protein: CASSEDLGARARLSSYNSPLHF.

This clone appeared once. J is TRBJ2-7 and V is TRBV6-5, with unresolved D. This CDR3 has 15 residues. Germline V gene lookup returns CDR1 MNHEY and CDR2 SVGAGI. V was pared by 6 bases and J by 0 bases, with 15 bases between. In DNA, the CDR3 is TGTGCCAGCAGCCTCAGCCTACTACCCTCCTACGAGCAGTACTTC. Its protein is CASSLSLLPSYEQYF.

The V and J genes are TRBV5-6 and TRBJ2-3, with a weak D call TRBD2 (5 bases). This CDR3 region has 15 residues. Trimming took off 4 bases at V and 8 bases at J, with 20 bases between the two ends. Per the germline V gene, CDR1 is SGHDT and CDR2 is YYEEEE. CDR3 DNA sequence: TGTGCCAGCAGCCCGGGCTACGGGGTCCGGATTACGCAGTATTTT. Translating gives CASSPGYGVRITQYF.

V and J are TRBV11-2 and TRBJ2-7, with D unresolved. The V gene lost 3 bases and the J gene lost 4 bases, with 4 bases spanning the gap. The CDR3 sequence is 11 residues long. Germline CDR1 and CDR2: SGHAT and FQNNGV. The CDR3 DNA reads TGTGCCAGCAGCTTTAAATACGAGCAGTACTTC. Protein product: CASSFKYEQYF.

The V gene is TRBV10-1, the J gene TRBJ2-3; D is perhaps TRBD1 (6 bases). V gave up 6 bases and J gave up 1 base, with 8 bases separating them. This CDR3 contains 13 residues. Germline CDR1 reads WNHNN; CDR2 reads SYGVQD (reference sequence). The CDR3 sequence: CASRPGGTDTQYF. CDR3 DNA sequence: TGCGCCAGCAGGCCAGGGGGCACAGATACGCAGTATTTT.